The subject of this entry is one T cell receptor (beta chain). Antigen: not known. This sample stems from a study of post-analysis software for immune sequencing data. Study observations and caveats: Those with multiple sclerosis, the patient group, showed significantly lower normalized Chao1 diversity than controls. Batch-matched samples strongly co-clustered by F measure. Controls showed lower frequencies than patients for five TRBV segments, and TRBV5-6, TRBV5-1 and TRBV20-1 were among these.

Every TCR beta cDNA library bore unique molecular identifiers. TCRdb independently ran MiXCR on the PCR reads; one entry per CDR3 protein. There are 750,000 to 950,000 distinct CDR3 sequences in the sample; about 43% occur only once, and 4.9% lies in the top ten. The CDR3 sequence is 12 residues long. Per the germline V gene, CDR1 is DFQATT and CDR2 is SNEGSKA (reference sequence). Between the trimmed V and J ends, which lost 3 bases and 7 bases, there was a span of 10 bases. This chain uses TRBV20-1 with TRBJ2-1; the D is unclear. Sequenced: blood. This TCR was sampled from a girl aged 5-17 years with multiple sclerosis. The CDR3 reads CSASHSWNEQFF. Written as DNA, the CDR3 is TGCAGTGCTAGCCATTCCTGGAATGAGCAGTTCTTC.